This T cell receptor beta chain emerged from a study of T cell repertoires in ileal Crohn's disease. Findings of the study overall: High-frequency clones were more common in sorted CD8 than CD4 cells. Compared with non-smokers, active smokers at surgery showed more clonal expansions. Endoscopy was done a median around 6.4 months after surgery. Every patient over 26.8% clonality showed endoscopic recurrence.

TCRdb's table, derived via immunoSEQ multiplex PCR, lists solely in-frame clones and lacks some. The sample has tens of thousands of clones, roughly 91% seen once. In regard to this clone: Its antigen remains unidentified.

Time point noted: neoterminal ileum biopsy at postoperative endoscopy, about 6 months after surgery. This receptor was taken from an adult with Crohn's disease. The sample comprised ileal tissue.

The CDR3 loop is CASSDPGQGVGELFF. CDR3 nucleotide sequence: TGTGCCAGCAGTGACCCGGGACAGGGTGTCGGGGAGCTGTTTTTT. The V gene is TRBV28, the J gene TRBJ2-2; 9 bases line up with TRBD1. The germline V gene has CDR1 MDHEN and CDR2 SYDVKM. The J segment lost 7 bases and the V segment lost 5 bases, leaving 8 bases of the junction unmatched. The CDR3 has 15 residues.